This T cell receptor (beta chain) came from a study of blood T cell repertoires in COVID-19. The CDR3 spans 12 residues. The germline V gene has CDR1 SEHNR and CDR2 FQNEAQ (reference sequence). Trimming took 4 bases from V and 8 from J, leaving 9 bases between them. As processed by the authors: Amplification of reference gene primers provided the estimated nucleated cell counts. The method was immunoSEQ multiplex PCR; TCRdb's version includes in-frame clones alone and lacks a portion of them. V and J calls and clone size are those listed in that table; D and trimming were worked out from the DNA. The repertoire holds roughly 200,000 clones, with approximately 81% as singletons.

The sequencing sample was made of peripheral blood. The sequence was obtained from a woman aged 80 or over with COVID-19, enrolled during active disease. The chain recombines TRBV7-9 with TRBJ1-3, with unresolved D. The CDR3 nucleotides are TGTGCCAGCAGCTCCCTATATGACACCATATATTTT. Translation gives CASSSLYDTIYF.